This T cell receptor beta chain was sequenced for a study of cytomegalovirus exposure and HLA in healthy donors. Study results and caveats: Rarity characterized most TCR sequences, yet some public TCRs appeared in many donors. According to a later analysis, TCR clusters from the first cohort tended to co-occur in the roughly 130 validation repertoires. Cytomegalovirus association was assigned to approximately 160 TCR beta chains.

CDR1 is LNHDA and CDR2 is SQIVND in the germline V gene (reference sequence). V lost 6 bases and J lost 0; bases outside the gene matches: 5. The CDR3 extends over 15 amino acids. The donors were part of the roughly 120-subject validation cohort, which stood apart from the roughly 670-subject first cohort. TCRdb keeps only in-frame clones here, not all; method: immunoSEQ multiplex PCR. The repertoire holds some 80,000 clones, with approximately 96% as singletons. On this clone itself: Antigen specificity is unknown.

The sequence derives from a woman between 18 and 29 years old in good health and CMV-seronegative. Source material: PBMCs. The V and J genes are TRBV19 and TRBJ2-1, with TRBD1 identical over 7 bases. The CDR3 nucleotides are TGTGCCAGTAGCCCGGGACAGAGCTCCTACAATGAGCAGTTCTTC. It is translated as CASSPGQSSYNEQFF.